This T cell receptor (beta chain) was documented in a study of cytomegalovirus exposure and HLA in healthy donors. For this clone: Its target is unknown.

The primer mix had 60 Vbeta and 13 Jbeta primers. Sequenced by immunoSEQ multiplex PCR; TCRdb stores in-frame clones only, minus some. This sample has some 190,000 clones, with 83% found just once. Findings of the study overall: Cytomegalovirus association was listed for 150 or so TCR beta chains. In a later analysis, the majority of CMV-associated beta chains seemingly showed HLA restriction. Reportedly, a later analysis found an Asian-associated ancestry cluster had fewer N-insertions than the roughly 670-donor mean.

The sample was PBMCs. This clonotype was obtained from a man aged 40-49 years in good health and CMV-seropositive.

The CDR3 region is CASSLGPGTGSYEQYF. The CDR3 DNA follows: TGTGCCAGCAGCTTAGGTCCCGGGACAGGCTCCTACGAGCAGTACTTC. The chain employs TRBV11-2 and TRBJ2-7, with 8 bases matching TRBD1. The trim removed 1 base at V and 0 bases at J, leaving 5 bases unmatched. The CDR3 has 16 residues. Germline V gives CDR1 SGHAT, CDR2 FQNNGV.